Below, one T cell receptor (beta chain) is given with its context. Assay used: immunoSEQ multiplex PCR; TCRdb lists only in-frame clones, some missing. This table has some 70,000 clones, around 85% appearing once. The data stem from a study of OX40 agonist ivuxolimab in advanced cancers. Germline V gives CDR1 LGHNA, CDR2 YSLEER. The ends lost 2 bases at V and 0 bases at J; junction bases unmatched: 0. CDR3 length: 15 residues. The receptor was derived from an adult with an advanced solid tumor such as melanoma, head and neck, liver or kidney cancer. The V call is TRBV4-3, the J call TRBJ1-4; 7 bases are a match to TRBD1. Sample: CD4+ or CD8+ T cells sorted from blood, taken in a trial of the OX40 agonist ivuxolimab. CDR3 nucleotide sequence: TGCGCCAGCAGCCAAACAGGGGCAACTAATGAAAAACTGTTTTTT. The encoded protein is CASSQTGATNEKLFF.